This record covers a single T cell receptor beta chain. What it recognizes is unknown. Profiling relied on immunoSEQ multiplex PCR, and the TCRdb table lists in-frame clones only, not all of them. The sample consists of hundreds of thousands of clones, 80% to 95% of them appearing once. The entry originates in a study of shared clonotypes between healthy human individuals. Study details: The people who gave samples were a couple of women and a few men aged 18 to 49. Whole-study results and caveats: Depth was large, yet rarefaction showed that sorted-subset sequencing was incomplete.

Naive CD8 cells, CD45RO-negative and positively selected for CCR7, excluded terminally differentiated effector memory CD45RA+ cells. Deletions cut 0 bases from V and 0 bases from J, with 15 bases between. Germline V gene lookup returns CDR1 SGHAT and CDR2 FQNNGV. This CDR3 spans 17 amino acids. Sample: naive CD8+ T cells sorted from blood. This rearrangement joins TRBV11-2 to TRBJ2-7, with a possible D match to TRBD1 (6 bases). This receptor was taken from a man younger than 40 in good health. The CDR3 nucleotides are TGTGCCAGCAGCTTAGACGGGGACATTTCCTACTCCTACGAGCAGTACTTC. Its protein is CASSLDGDISYSYEQYF.